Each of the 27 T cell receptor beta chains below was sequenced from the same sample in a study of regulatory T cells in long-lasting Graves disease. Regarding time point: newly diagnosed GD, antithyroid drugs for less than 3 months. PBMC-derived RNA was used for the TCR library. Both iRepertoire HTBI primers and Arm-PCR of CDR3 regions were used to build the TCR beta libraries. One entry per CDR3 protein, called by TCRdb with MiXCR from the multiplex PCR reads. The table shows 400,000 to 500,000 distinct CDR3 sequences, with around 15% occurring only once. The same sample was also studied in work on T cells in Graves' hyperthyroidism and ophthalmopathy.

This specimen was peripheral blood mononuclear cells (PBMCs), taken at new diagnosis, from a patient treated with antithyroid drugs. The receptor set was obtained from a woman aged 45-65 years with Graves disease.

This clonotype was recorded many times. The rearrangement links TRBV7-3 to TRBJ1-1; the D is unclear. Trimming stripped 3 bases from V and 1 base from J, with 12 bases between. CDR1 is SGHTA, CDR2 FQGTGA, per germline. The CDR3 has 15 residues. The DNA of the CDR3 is TGTGCCAGCAGCTTCACTGGAGGGTCGAACACTGAAGCTTTCTTT. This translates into CASSFTGGSNTEAFF. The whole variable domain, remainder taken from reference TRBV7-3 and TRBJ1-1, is GAGVSQTPSNKVTEKGKYVELRCDPISGHTALYWYRQSLGQGPEFLIYFQGTGAADDSGLPNDRFFAVRPEGSVSTLKIQRTERGDSAVYLCASSFTGGSNTEAFFGQGTRLTVV.

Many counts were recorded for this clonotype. The CDR3 here is CASSWGNYGYTF. In DNA form, the CDR3 reads TGTGCCAGCAGTTGGGGGAACTATGGCTACACCTTC. V gene TRBV28 combines with J gene TRBJ1-2; D perhaps matches TRBD1 (5 bases). Trimming shortened V by 4 bases and J by 2 bases, and 5 bases separated the two germline ends. Germline V gene data show CDR1 as MDHEN and CDR2 as SYDVKM. The CDR3 is made up of 12 amino acids.

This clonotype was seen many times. CDR3 sequence (DNA): TGTGCCACCAGTGATTCAGGGGTGGTAGGGTACAATGAGCAGTTCTTC. Residues: CATSDSGVVGYNEQFF. The rearrangement links TRBV24-1 to TRBJ2-1; D is perhaps TRBD1 (6 bases). The CDR3 consists of 16 residues. The V and J ends lost 2 bases and 4 bases respectively, with 14 bases between them. The germline gives CDR1 KGHDR, CDR2 SFDVKD.

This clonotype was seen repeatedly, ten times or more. This CDR3 is CASSLRAGLANEQFF. DNA for the CDR3: TGTGCCAGCAGTCTACGGGCGGGACTAGCCAATGAGCAGTTCTTC. The chain is built from TRBV27 and TRBJ2-1; TRBD2 matches 9 bases. CDR1 is MNHEY and CDR2 is SMNVEV in the germline V gene (reference sequence). The CDR3 is 15 amino acids. V was pared by 5 bases and J by 6 bases, with 8 bases of the junction left unmatched.

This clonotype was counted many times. The CDR3 protein is CASSPRVGFSYEQYF. For the CDR3, the DNA is TGTGCCAGCAGTCCCCGTGTTGGTTTTTCCTACGAGCAGTACTTC. V usage is TRBV28 and J usage is TRBJ2-7; D remains ambiguous. The CDR3 totals 15 residues. V lost 5 bases, J lost 1 base, and 15 bases lay in between. Germline V gives CDR1 MDHEN, CDR2 SYDVKM.

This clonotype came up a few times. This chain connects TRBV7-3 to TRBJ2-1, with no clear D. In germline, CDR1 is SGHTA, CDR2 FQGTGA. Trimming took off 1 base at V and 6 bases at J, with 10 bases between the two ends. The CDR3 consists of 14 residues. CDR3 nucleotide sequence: TGTGCCAGCAGCTTAAGTCTAGAAATCAATGAGCAGTTCTTC. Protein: CASSLSLEINEQFF.

As DNA, the CDR3 is TGTGCCAGCAGTCCCTATGGGACCACCGAAGCGGGGGGGCAGTACTTC. It translates to CASSPYGTTEAGGQYF. The chain carries TRBV6-2 or TRBV6-3 and TRBJ2-7, with 9 bases aligning to TRBD2. The CDR3 consists of 16 residues. After removal of 5 bases from V and 9 bases from J, the junction contained 17 bases not matched to a gene. Germline V lookup: CDR1 MNHEY, CDR2 SVGEGT.

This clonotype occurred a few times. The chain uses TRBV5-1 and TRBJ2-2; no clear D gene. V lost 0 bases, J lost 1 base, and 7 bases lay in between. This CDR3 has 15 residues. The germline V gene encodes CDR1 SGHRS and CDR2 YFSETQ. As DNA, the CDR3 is TGCGCCAGCAGCTTGGACCCTGTGAACACCGGGGAGCTGTTTTTT. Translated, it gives CASSLDPVNTGELFF.

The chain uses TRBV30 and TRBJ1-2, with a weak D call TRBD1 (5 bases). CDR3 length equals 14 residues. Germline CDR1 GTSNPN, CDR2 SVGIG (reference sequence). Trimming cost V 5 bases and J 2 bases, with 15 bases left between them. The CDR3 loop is CAWETGTGNYGYTF. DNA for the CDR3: TGTGCCTGGGAAACCGGGACCGGGAACTATGGCTACACCTTC. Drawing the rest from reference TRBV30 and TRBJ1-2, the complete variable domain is SQTIHQWPATLVQPVGSPLSLECTVEGTSNPNLYWYRQAAGRGLQLLFYSVGIGQISSEVPQNLSASRPQDRQFILSSKKLLLSDSGFYLCAWETGTGNYGYTFGSGTRLTVV.

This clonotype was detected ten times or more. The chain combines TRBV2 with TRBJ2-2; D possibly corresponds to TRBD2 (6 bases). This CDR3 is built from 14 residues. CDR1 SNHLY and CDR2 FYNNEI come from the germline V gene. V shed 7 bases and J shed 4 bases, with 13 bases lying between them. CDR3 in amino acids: CASKEEGRTGELFF. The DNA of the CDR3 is TGTGCCAGCAAGGAGGAGGGCCGCACCGGGGAGCTGTTTTTT.

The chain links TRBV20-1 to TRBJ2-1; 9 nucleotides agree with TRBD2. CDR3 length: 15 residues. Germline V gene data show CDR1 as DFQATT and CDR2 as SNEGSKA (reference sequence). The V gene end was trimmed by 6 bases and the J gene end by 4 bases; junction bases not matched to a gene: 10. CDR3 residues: CSAPWPSGTYNEQFF. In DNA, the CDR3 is TGCAGTGCGCCTTGGCCTAGCGGGACTTACAATGAGCAGTTCTTC.

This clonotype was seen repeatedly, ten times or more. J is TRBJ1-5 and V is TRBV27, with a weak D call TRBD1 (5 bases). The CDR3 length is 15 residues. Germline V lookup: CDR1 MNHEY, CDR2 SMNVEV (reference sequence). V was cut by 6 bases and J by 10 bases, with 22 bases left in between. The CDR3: CASRTTRDGQRPQHF. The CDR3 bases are TGTGCCAGCAGAACTACCCGGGACGGCCAGCGTCCCCAGCATTTT.

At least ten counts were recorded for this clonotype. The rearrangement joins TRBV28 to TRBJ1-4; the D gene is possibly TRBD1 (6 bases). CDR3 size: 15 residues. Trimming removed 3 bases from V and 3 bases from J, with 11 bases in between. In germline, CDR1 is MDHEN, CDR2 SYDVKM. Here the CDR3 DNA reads TGTGCCAGCAGTTTTAGGGGGATGGCTAATGAAAAACTGTTTTTT. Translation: CASSFRGMANEKLFF.

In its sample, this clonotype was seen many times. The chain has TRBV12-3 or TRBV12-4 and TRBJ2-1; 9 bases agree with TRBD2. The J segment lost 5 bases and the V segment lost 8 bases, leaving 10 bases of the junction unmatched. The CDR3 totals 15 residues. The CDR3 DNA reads TGTGCCAGCCATTCGAGTAGCGGGAGCAACAATGAGCAGTTCTTC. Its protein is CASHSSSGSNNEQFF.

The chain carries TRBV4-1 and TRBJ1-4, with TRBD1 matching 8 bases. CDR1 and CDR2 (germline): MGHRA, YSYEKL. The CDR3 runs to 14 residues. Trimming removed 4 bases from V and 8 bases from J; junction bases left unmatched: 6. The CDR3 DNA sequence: TGCGCCAGCAGCCGTGGGACAGGTGTCGAAAAACTGTTTTTT. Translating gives CASSRGTGVEKLFF.

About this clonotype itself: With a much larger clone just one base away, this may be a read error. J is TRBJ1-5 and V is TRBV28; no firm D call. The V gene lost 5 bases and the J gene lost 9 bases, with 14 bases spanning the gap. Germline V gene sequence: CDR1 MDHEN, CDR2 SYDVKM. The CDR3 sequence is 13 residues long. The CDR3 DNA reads TGTGCCAGCAGTCGCAGAGACTGGGGGCCCCAGCATTTT. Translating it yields CASSRRDWGPQHF.

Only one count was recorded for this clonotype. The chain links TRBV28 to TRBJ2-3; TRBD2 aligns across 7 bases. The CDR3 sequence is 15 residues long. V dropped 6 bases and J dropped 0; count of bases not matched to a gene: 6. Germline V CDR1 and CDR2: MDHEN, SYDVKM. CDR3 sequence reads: CASSSASGSTDTQYF. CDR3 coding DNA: TGTGCCAGCAGCTCGGCTAGCGGCAGCACAGATACGCAGTATTTT.

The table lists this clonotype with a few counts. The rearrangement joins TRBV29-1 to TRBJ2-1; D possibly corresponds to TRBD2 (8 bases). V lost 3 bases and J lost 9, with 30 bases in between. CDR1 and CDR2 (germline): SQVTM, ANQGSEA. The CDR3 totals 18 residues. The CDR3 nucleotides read TGCAGCGTTGAGGGACAGCGACAAGGTTGGGCGGGGGGAGTTGAGCAGTTCTTC. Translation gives CSVEGQRQGWAGGVEQFF.

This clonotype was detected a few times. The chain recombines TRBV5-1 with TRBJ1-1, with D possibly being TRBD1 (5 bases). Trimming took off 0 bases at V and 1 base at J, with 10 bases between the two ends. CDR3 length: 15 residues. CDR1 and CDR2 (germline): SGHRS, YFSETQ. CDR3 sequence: CASSLEGHGNTEAFF. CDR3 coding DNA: TGCGCCAGCAGCTTGGAAGGACACGGGAACACTGAAGCTTTCTTT.

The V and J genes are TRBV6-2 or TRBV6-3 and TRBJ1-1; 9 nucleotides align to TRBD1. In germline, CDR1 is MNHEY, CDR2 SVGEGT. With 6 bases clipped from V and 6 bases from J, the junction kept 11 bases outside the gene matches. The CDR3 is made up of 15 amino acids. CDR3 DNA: TGTGCCAGCAGACGGGACAGGGAGATTGTGGCTGAAGCTTTCTTT. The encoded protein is CASRRDREIVAEAFF.

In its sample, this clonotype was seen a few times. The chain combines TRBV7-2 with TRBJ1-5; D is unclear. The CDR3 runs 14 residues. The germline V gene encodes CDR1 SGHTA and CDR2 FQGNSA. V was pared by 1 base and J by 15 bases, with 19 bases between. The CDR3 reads CASSLGYIGRELHF. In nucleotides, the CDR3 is TGTGCCAGCAGCTTAGGTTATATCGGCCGGGAACTGCATTTT.

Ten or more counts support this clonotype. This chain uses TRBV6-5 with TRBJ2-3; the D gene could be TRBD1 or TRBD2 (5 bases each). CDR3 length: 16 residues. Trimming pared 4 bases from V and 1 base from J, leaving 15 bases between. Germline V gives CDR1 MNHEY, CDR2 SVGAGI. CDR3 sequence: CASSLNAGAGTDTQYF. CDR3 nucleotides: TGTGCCAGCAGTTTGAACGCCGGGGCGGGCACAGATACGCAGTATTTT.

CDR3: CASSPPGPGELFF. The DNA of the CDR3 is TGTGCCAGCAGCCCTCCCGGCCCCGGGGAGCTGTTTTTT. The chain combines TRBV11-2 with TRBJ2-2; D uncertain. Per the germline V gene, CDR1 is SGHAT and CDR2 is FQNNGV. Trimming took off 5 bases at V and 6 bases at J, with 10 bases between the two ends. CDR3 size: 13 residues.

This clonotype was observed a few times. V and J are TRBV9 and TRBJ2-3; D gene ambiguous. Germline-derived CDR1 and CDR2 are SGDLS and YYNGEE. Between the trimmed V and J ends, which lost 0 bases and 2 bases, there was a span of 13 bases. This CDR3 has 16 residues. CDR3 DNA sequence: TGTGCCAGCAGCGTAGGCGCCCTAGACCTCACAGATACGCAGTATTTT. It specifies CASSVGALDLTDTQYF.

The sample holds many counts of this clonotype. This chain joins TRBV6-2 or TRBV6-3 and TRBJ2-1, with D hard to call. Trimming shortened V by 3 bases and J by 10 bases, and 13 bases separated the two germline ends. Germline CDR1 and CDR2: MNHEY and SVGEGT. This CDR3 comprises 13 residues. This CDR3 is CASSYPPIGEQFF. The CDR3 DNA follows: TGTGCCAGCAGTTATCCGCCCATTGGAGAGCAGTTCTTC.

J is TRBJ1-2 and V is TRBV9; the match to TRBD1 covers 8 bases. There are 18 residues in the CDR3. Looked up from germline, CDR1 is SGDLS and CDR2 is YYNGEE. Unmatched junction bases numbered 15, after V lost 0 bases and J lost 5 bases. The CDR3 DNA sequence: TGTGCCAGCAGCGTAGTACCCCACCCCGGACAGGGAGATTATGGCTACACCTTC. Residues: CASSVVPHPGQGDYGYTF.

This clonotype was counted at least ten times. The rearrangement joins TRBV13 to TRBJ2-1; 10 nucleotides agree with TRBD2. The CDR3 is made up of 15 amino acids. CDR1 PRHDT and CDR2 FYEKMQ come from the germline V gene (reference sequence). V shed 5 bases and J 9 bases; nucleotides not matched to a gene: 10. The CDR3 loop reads CASSTSGRAFVEQFF. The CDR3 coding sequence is TGTGCCAGCAGCACGAGCGGGAGGGCCTTTGTTGAGCAGTTCTTC.